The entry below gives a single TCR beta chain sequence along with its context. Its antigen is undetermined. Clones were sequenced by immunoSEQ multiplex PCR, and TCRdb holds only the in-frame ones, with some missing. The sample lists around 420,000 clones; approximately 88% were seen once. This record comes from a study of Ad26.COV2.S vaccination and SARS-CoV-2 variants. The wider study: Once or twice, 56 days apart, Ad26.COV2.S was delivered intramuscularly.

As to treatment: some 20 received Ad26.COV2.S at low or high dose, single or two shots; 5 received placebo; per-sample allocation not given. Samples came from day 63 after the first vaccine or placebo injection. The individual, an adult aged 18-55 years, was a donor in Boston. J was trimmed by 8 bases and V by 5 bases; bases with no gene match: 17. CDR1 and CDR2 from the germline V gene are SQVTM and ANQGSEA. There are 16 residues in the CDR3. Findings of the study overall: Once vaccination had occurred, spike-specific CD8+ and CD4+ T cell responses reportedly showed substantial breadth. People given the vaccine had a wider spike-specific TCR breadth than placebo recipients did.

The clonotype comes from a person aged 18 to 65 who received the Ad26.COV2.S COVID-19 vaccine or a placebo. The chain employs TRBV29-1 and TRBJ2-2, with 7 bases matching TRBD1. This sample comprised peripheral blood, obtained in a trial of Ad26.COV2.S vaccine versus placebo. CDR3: CSVRDSSFEGSGELFF. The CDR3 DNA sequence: TGCAGCGTTCGGGACAGTTCATTCGAAGGGTCGGGGGAGCTGTTTTTT.